The T cell receptor beta chain under discussion was sequenced for a study of T cells in Graves' hyperthyroidism and ophthalmopathy. RNA transcripts were the template for amplifying TCR beta CDR3 regions. The HTBI primer set served for first-round RT-PCR of the TCR CDR3. Each CDR3 protein gets one entry after TCRdb re-called the multiplex PCR reads with MiXCR. This sample has around 600,000 distinct CDR3 sequences; more than 12% occur once, and the top ten carry about an eighth. J lost 3 bases, V lost 0 bases, and 3 bases had no gene match. Germline CDR1 LGHNA, CDR2 YSLEER. CDR3 size: 16 residues. This clonotype was counted a few times. Antigen unknown. Study observations and caveats: Ophthalmopathy and stable hyperthyroidism were told apart by a 13 V-J model.

Specimen: blood. The chain has TRBV4-3 and TRBJ2-7; 12 nucleotides line up with TRBD2. The sequence came from a woman between 50 and 59 years old with Graves' ophthalmopathy. CDR3 DNA sequence: TGCGCCAGCAGCCAAGATCCGGGACTAGCGGGCTACGAGCAGTACTTC. Translation: CASSQDPGLAGYEQYF.